This is a list of T cell receptor beta chains from one sample in a study of CD8 T cells in ankylosing spondylitis. Each CDR3 protein gets one entry after TCRdb re-called the 5' RACE reads with MiXCR. This table holds more than 150,000 distinct CDR3 sequences, 18% found once. Material: blood, either unsorted or a sorted T cell fraction (not recorded which). These TCRs come from a male donor aged 10 to 30 with ankylosing spondylitis or in good health (not recorded which). The CDR3 runs from the conserved cysteine through the conserved F or W. Each record gives: V gene, clone size, CDR3 protein. Only part of the rows carry a size: once, few, many, or a class if the clone is expanded.

V gene: TRBV29-1; clone size: many; CDR3 protein: CSVSTSVSEQFF
V gene: TRBV20-1; clone size: -; CDR3 protein: CSASGGNEQFF
V gene: TRBV6-4; clone size: many; CDR3 protein: CASSERGWDSPLHF
V gene: TRBV10-3; clone size: many; CDR3 protein: CAIRVEGQGVIGELFF
V gene: TRBV12-3/TRBV12-4; clone size: -; CDR3 protein: CASSSTVSTDTQYF
V gene: TRBV30; clone size: many; CDR3 protein: CAWSVSGGPYEQYF
V gene: TRBV14; clone size: many; CDR3 protein: CASSQVGGRANEKLFF
V gene: TRBV4-1; clone size: many; CDR3 protein: CASKKGGGTDTQYF
V gene: TRBV12-3/TRBV12-4; clone size: many; CDR3 protein: CASSLFRTSTDTQYF
V gene: TRBV14; clone size: many; CDR3 protein: CASSQVSGFSYNEQFF
V gene: TRBV4-3; clone size: many; CDR3 protein: CASSPRRTPFYEQYF
V gene: TRBV7-9; clone size: many; CDR3 protein: CASSYPLPGEKLFF
V gene: TRBV7-8; clone size: -; CDR3 protein: CASSFGLEYNEQFF
V gene: TRBV7-9; clone size: many; CDR3 protein: CASSSVAPGSGELFF
V gene: TRBV4-1; clone size: many; CDR3 protein: CASSRTGQAEETQYF
V gene: TRBV7-2; clone size: -; CDR3 protein: CASSVTSGPSYEQYF
V gene: TRBV20-1; clone size: -; CDR3 protein: CSAAPVNNEQFF
V gene: TRBV24-1; clone size: many; CDR3 protein: CATSVGLAGAGELFF
V gene: TRBV18; clone size: -; CDR3 protein: CASSPIFTGQGFTEAFF
V gene: TRBV5-1; clone size: many; CDR3 protein: CASSLDGYTQYF
V gene: TRBV20-1; clone size: -; CDR3 protein: CSASRYRSSYNEQFF
V gene: TRBV24-1; clone size: many; CDR3 protein: CATSDFGTNRANEQFF
V gene: TRBV7-3; clone size: -; CDR3 protein: CASSLTDYNEQFF
V gene: TRBV7-2; clone size: -; CDR3 protein: CASTPGAAGNSPLHF
V gene: TRBV20-1; clone size: -; CDR3 protein: CSAGRTGAGNTIYF